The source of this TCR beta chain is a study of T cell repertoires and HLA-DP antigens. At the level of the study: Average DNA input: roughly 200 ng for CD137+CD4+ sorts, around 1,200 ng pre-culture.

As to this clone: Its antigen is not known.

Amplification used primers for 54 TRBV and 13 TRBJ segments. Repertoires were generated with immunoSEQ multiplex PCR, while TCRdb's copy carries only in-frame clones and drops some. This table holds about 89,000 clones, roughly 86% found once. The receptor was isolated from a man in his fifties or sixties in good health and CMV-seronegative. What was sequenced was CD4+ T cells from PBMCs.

The CDR3 sequence: CASNRYREGAFF. For the CDR3, the DNA is TGTGCCAGCAATAGATATAGGGAGGGAGCTTTCTTT. V gene TRBV28 combines with J gene TRBJ1-1; no definite D call. Per the germline V gene, CDR1 is MDHEN and CDR2 is SYDVKM. CDR3 length: 12 residues. Trimming removed 7 bases from V and 10 bases from J, with 16 bases in between.